This T cell receptor beta chain comes out of a study of T cell changes during pregnancy in multiple sclerosis. Trimming cost V 4 bases and J 0 bases, with 4 bases left between them. CDR1 SNHLY and CDR2 FYNNEI come from the germline V gene. This CDR3 contains 14 residues. Sequenced by immunoSEQ multiplex PCR; TCRdb stores in-frame clones only, minus some. The sample shows 50,000 or so clones, almost 95% of them seen only once. A single count supports this clone. The V and J genes are TRBV2 and TRBJ2-6; D is ambiguous. Sequenced material: CD4+ T cells from peripheral blood mononuclear cells, taken in the third trimester of pregnancy. The clonotype comes from a female donor with multiple sclerosis, enrolled in a pregnancy study. CDR3 in amino acids: CASSGISGANVLTF. Here the CDR3 DNA reads TGTGCCAGCAGTGGTATCTCTGGGGCCAACGTCCTGACTTTC.